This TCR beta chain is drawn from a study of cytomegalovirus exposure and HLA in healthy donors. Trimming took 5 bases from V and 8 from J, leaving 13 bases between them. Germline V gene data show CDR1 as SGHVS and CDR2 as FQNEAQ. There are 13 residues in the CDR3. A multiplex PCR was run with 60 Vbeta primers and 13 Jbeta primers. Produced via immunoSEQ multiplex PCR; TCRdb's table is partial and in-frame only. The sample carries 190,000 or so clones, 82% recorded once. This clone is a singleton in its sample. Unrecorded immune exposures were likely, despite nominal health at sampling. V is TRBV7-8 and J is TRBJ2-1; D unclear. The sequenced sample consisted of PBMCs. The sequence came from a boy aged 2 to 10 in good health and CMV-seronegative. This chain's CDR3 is CASSPRLPHEQFF. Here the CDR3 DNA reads TGTGCCAGCAGCCCGAGACTCCCTCATGAGCAGTTCTTC.